The 14 T cell receptor beta chains presented below share a single source sample, sequenced in a study of shared clonotypes between healthy human individuals. TCRdb keeps only in-frame clones here, not all; method: immunoSEQ multiplex PCR. Seen here are 1.6 million or so clones, 96% observed once, and the top ten hold 0.95% to 1.5%. The specimen sequenced was naive CD4+ T cells sorted from blood. Subset defined: CD45RA+ positively selected. Receptor source: a man aged 25 to 45 in good health.

The chain combines TRBV25-1 with TRBJ2-2; D could derive from TRBD1 or TRBD2 (6 bases each). The CDR3 has 17 residues. The ends were cut back, 2 bases at V and 7 bases at J, with 20 bases in the middle. Germline V gives CDR1 MGHDK, CDR2 SYGVNS. The CDR3 here is CASSEPRGRGGVGELFF. CDR3 bases: TGTGCCAGCAGTGAACCCCGAGGCAGGGGCGGGGTCGGGGAGCTGTTTTTT.

Note on this clone: The sample has other DNA sequences that encode this CDR3 too. The gene calls are TRBV6-1 and TRBJ2-3, with 8 bases lining up with TRBD1. CDR1 and CDR2 from the germline V gene are MNHNS and SASEGT. CDR3 length: 15 amino acids. V lost 2 bases and J lost 1; bases outside the gene matches: 2. The CDR3 protein is CASSERDRRTDTQYF. CDR3 in DNA: TGTGCCAGCAGTGAACGGGACAGGCGCACAGATACGCAGTATTTT.

As regards this clone: Other DNA sequences from this sample encode an identical CDR3 as well. This chain links TRBV7-9 with TRBJ1-1; no firm D call. Trimming removed 5 bases at V and 3 bases at J, with 4 bases between. This CDR3 region has 11 residues. Germline values: CDR1 SEHNR, CDR2 FQNEAQ (reference sequence). This CDR3 reads CASSPYTEAFF. CDR3 bases: TGTGCCAGCAGCCCGTACACTGAAGCTTTCTTT. Filled out from reference TRBV7-9 and TRBJ1-1, the complete variable domain reads DTGVSQNPRHKITKRGQNVTFRCDPISEHNRLYWYRQTLGQGPEFLTYFQNEAQLEKSRLLSDRFSAERPKGSFSTLEIQRTEQGDSAMYLCASSPYTEAFFGQGTRLTVV.

This clone was detected only once. The chain combines TRBV28 with TRBJ1-5; TRBD1 agrees at 7 bases. The CDR3 runs to 15 residues. The trim removed 5 bases at V and 5 bases at J, leaving 9 bases unmatched. CDR1 MDHEN and CDR2 SYDVKM come from the germline V gene. CDR3 bases: TGTGCCAGCAGTCCCATCGACAGGGAATATCAGCCCCAGCATTTT. It encodes CASSPIDREYQPQHF.

The CDR3: CASSQELTGFGELFF. The CDR3 region has the DNA TGCGCCAGCAGCCAAGAACTGACAGGGTTTGGGGAGCTGTTTTTT. This rearrangement joins TRBV4-1 to TRBJ2-2, with 7 bases identical to TRBD1. The CDR3 has 15 residues. CDR1 MGHRA and CDR2 YSYEKL come from the germline V gene. V dropped 0 bases and J dropped 8; count of bases not matched to a gene: 6.

This chain uses TRBV4-3 with TRBJ2-7; D ambiguous. The germline CDR1 and CDR2 sequences are LGHNA and YSLEER. This CDR3 region has 13 residues. Trimming removed 5 bases at V and 4 bases at J, with 12 bases between. CDR3 sequence reads: CASSIQPWYEQYF. The CDR3 DNA follows: TGCGCCAGCAGCATACAACCATGGTACGAGCAGTACTTC.

The rearrangement uses TRBV5-1 and TRBJ2-3, with a weak D call TRBD1 (5 bases). This CDR3 is built from 15 residues. Germline lookup yields CDR1 SGHRS and CDR2 YFSETQ. The ends were cut back, 4 bases at V and 5 bases at J, with 17 bases in the middle. The chain's CDR3 is CASSPQVAFEDTQYF. The CDR3 DNA reads TGCGCCAGCAGCCCACAGGTGGCTTTTGAAGATACGCAGTATTTT.

V usage is TRBV5-4 and J usage is TRBJ2-1; 11 bases map to TRBD2. The length of the CDR3 is 15 residues. Germline V gene data show CDR1 as SGHNT and CDR2 as YYREEE (reference sequence). The V gene end was trimmed by 4 bases and the J gene end by 5 bases; junction bases not matched to a gene: 5. The CDR3 reads CASSPLAGGDNEQFF. In DNA, the CDR3 is TGTGCCAGCAGCCCGTTAGCGGGAGGGGACAATGAGCAGTTCTTC.

The count of this clone is one. V usage is TRBV9 and J usage is TRBJ2-2; TRBD2 matches 13 bases. CDR3 length equals 16 residues. V lost 4 bases to trimming and J lost 8 bases; unmatched junction nucleotides: 8. The V gene's germline CDR1 is SGDLS and CDR2 YYNGEE. As DNA, the CDR3 is TGTGCCAGCAGCACCGGACTAGCGGGAGATTCTGGGGAGCTGTTTTTT. It is translated as CASSTGLAGDSGELFF.

The rearrangement links TRBV5-1 to TRBJ2-3; maybe TRBD1 (5 bases). The V end was cut by 4 bases, the J end by 5 bases, with 14 bases between. The length of the CDR3 is 14 residues. Germline V gene data show CDR1 as SGHRS and CDR2 as YFSETQ. CDR3 nucleotides: TGCGCCAGCAGCCCGGACATCAGTGGAGATACGCAGTATTTT. Amino acid sequence: CASSPDISGDTQYF.

The chain combines TRBV29-1 with TRBJ2-1, with D perhaps matching TRBD2 (5 bases). V was shortened by 7 bases and J by 10 bases, with 23 bases between the two germline ends. Germline CDR1 SQVTM, CDR2 ANQGSEA. CDR3 size: 14 residues. The CDR3 coding sequence is TGCAGCGGAAAGGCCGACTACCCTTTAAGGGAGCAGTTCTTC. Translated, it gives CSGKADYPLREQFF.

This sequence joins TRBV5-1 and TRBJ1-1; no firm D call. The CDR3 extends over 13 amino acids. Trimming shortened V by 3 bases and J by 3 bases, and 9 bases separated the two germline ends. CDR1 is SGHRS, CDR2 YFSETQ, per germline. The CDR3 nucleotides are TGCGCCAGCAGCTCCCTCTTGCACACTGAAGCTTTCTTT. Amino acids: CASSSLLHTEAFF.

The table lists this clone with a count of one. This rearrangement joins TRBV4-3 to TRBJ2-5; 13 bases are a match to TRBD2. Germline loops: CDR1 LGHNA, CDR2 YSLEER. CDR3 size: 15 residues. The V and J ends lost 4 bases and 8 bases, in that order; junction bases with no gene match: 7. CDR3: CASSPRTSGRATQYF. The CDR3 nucleotides read TGCGCCAGCAGCCCGCGCACTAGCGGGAGGGCCACCCAGTACTTC.

With regard to this clone: At one boundary the junction diverges from the germline segment, which might be a read error. The genes are TRBV5-5 and TRBJ2-7, with TRBD1 matching 7 bases. The germline V gene encodes CDR1 SGHKS and CDR2 YYEKEE (reference sequence). This CDR3 region has 15 residues. CDR3 nucleotides: TGTGCCAGCTGCTTTGGACAGGTTGGCTCCTACGAGCAGTACTTC. Translation gives CASCFGQVGSYEQYF. Looking up the rest from reference TRBV5-5 and TRBJ2-7 gives the full variable domain: DAGVTQSPTHLIKTRGQQVTLRCSPISGHKSVSWYQQVLGQGPQFIFQYYEKEERGRGNFPDRFSARQFPNYSSELNVNALLLGDSALYLCASCFGQVGSYEQYFGPGTRLTVT.